This TCR beta chain was sequenced during a study of molecular identifiers for immune sequencing clone quantification. Study at large: Four portions were sequenced after RNA from approximately 20,000 or 98,000 naive CD8 cells was split five ways in replicates.

CDR1 is DFQATT, CDR2 SNEGSKA, per germline (reference sequence). This CDR3 contains 14 residues. V was pared by 0 bases and J by 3 bases, with 1 base of the junction left unmatched. Via MiXCR, TCRdb re-called the PCR reads, giving one row per CDR3 protein. Of tens of thousands of distinct CDR3 sequences in the sample, roughly 24% were seen once. This clonotype was found many times. The chain employs TRBV20-1 and TRBJ2-5; 10 bases align to TRBD1. The sequence came from a human donor in good health. Some libraries in this study had Jurkat cell RNA spiked in. The sequencing input was naive CD8+ T cells from blood, with Jurkat cell RNA spiked in. Subset specified: FACS-sorted CD8+CD4-CCR7+CD45RA+ naive T cells. This CDR3 is CSARDGQGEETQYF. DNA of the CDR3: TGCAGTGCTAGAGATGGACAGGGGGAAGAGACCCAGTACTTC.